This TCR beta chain was identified in a study of identical twins. One entry per CDR3 protein, called by TCRdb with MiXCR from the 5' RACE reads. The data show some 660,000 distinct CDR3 sequences, 8% to 9% seen once. These data were also filed under a second study, of yellow fever vaccine responses in identical twins. From that second work: Twins' vaccine T cell responses reportedly seemed partly convergent and partly personalized.

Sequencing input: PBMCs. This TCR derives from a woman aged 18-29 years in good health.

CDR3 nucleotides: TGTGCCTGGAGTGTACTTGAAAACACTGAAGCTTTCTTT. Protein product: CAWSVLENTEAFF. The V and J genes are TRBV30 and TRBJ1-1; D unclear. The CDR3 loop spans 13 amino acids. The germline V gene has CDR1 GTSNPN and CDR2 SVGIG (reference sequence). With 0 bases removed from V and 2 bases from J, the gap between germline ends came to 7 bases.